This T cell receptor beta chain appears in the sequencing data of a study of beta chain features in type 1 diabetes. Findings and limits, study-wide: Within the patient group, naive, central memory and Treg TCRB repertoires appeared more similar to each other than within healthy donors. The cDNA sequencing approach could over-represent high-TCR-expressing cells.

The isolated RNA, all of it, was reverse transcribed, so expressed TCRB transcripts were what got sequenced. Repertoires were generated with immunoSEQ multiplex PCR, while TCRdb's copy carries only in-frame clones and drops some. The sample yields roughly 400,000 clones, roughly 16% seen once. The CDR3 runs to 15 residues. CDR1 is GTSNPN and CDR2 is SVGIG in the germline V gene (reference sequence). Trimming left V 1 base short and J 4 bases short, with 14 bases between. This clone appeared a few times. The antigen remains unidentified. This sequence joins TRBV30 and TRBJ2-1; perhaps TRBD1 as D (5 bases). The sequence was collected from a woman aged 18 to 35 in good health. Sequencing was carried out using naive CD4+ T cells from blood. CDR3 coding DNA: TGTGCCTGGAGTGAGCGACAGTTCCTATACAATGAGCAGTTCTTC. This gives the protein CAWSERQFLYNEQFF.